This entry concerns a single TCR beta chain. Antigen specificity is unknown. The data derive from a study of beta chain features in type 1 diabetes. The whole isolated RNA underwent reverse transcription, so sequencing captured expressed TCRB transcripts. The table came from immunoSEQ multiplex PCR; TCRdb's copy has only in-frame clones and leaves some out. The table includes fewer than 200,000 clones, less than 15% detected once. Study conclusions and caveats: Insertions were fewer and deletions more numerous at VDJ junctions in type 1 diabetes patients. Type 1 diabetes patients had TCRB CDR3s that were shorter (moderately but significantly so) in all four CD4+ subsets.

This receptor was taken from a woman under 30 in good health. What was sequenced was central memory CD4+ T cells from blood.

CDR3 amino acids: CASSSSTDTQYF. The DNA for the CDR3 is TGTGCCAGCAGCTCTAGCACAGATACGCAGTATTTT. V is TRBV7-8 and J is TRBJ2-3; D is uncertain. Germline CDR1 and CDR2: SGHVS and FQNEAQ. The ends were cut back, 4 bases at V and 0 bases at J, with 2 bases in the middle. The CDR3 runs to 12 residues.